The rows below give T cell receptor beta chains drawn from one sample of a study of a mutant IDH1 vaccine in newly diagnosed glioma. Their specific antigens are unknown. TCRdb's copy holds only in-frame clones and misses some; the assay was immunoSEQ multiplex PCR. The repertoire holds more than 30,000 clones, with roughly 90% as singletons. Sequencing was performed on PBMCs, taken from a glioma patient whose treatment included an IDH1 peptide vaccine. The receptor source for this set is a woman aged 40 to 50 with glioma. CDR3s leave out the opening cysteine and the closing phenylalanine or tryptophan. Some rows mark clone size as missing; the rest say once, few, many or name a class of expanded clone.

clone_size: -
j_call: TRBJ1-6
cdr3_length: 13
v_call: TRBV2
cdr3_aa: ASRKGTGPNSPLH

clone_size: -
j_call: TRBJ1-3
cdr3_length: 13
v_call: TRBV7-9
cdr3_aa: ASSLASGGGNTIY

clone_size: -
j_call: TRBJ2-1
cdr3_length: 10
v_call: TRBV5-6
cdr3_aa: ASSPNALRQF

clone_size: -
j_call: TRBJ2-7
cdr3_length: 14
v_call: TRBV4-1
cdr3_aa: ASSLDRSGRKGEQY

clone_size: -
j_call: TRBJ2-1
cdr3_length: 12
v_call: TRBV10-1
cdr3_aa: ASSRGGSYNEQF

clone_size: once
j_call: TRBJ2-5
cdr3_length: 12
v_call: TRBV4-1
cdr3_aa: ASSTQGAGETQY

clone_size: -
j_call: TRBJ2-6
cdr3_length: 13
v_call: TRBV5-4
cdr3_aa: ASSQQGTGANVLT

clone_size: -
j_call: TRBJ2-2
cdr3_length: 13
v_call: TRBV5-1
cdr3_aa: ASSLAGDSSGELF

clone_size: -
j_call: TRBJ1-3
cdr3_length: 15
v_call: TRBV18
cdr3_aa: ASSLFRQGPSGNTIY

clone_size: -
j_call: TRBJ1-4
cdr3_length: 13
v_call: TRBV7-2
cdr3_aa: ASSVSGTRNEKLF

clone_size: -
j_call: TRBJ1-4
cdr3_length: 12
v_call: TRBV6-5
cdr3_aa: ASRPDSWNEKLF

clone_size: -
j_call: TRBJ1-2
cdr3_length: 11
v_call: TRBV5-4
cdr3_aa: ASSPQGGYGYT

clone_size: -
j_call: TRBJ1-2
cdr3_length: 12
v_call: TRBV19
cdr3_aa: ASRLDENNYGYT

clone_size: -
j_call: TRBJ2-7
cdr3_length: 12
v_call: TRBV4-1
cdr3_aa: ASSQEIGGYEQY

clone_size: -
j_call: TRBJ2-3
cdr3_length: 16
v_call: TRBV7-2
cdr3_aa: ASSFGTLAGGSTDTQY

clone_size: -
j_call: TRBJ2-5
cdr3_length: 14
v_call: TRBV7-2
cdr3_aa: ASSLGSTGVSETQY

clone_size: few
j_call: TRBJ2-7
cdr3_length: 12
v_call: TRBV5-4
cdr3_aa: ASSPRTGGAEQY

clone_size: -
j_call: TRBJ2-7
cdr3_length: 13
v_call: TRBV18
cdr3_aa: ASSLGYGRTYEQY

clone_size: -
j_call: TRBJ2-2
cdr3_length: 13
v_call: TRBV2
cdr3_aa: ASTPRTGNTGELF

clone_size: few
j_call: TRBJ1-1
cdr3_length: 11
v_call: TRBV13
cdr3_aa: ASSLGLNTEAF

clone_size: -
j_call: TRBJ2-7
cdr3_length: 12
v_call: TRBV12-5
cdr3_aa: ASGLRPMYYEQY

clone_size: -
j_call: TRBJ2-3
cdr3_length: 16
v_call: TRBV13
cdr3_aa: ASSLWGELGGATDTQY

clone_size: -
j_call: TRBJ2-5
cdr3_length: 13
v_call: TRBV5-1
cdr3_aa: ASSSNPGSQETQY

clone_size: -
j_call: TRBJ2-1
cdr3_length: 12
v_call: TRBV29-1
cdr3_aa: SVRTSGRGNEQF

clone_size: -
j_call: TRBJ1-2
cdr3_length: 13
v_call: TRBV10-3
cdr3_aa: AISESPIPNYGYT

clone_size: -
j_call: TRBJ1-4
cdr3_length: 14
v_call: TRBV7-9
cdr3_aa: ASSIRRQGMDEKLF

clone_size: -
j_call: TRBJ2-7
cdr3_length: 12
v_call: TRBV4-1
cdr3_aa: ASSQDVLVREQY

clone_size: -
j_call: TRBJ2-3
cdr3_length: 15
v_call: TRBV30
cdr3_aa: AWSAPGLASSTDTQY

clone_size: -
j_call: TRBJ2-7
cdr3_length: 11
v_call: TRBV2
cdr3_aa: ASSWDRRGEQY

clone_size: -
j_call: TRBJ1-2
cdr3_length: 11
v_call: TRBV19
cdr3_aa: ASSYGDRDGYT

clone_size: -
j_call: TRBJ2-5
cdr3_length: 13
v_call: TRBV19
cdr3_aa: ASSSAGGAQETQY

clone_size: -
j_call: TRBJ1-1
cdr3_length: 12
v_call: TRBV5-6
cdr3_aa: ASNSRVLDTEAF

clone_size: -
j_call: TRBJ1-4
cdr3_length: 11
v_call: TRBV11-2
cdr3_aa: ASSLGRVEKLF

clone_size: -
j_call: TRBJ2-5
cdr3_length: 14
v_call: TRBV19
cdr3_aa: ASSHGTSGGQETQY

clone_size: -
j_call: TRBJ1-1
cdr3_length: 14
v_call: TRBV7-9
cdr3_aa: ASSSTGFGTRTEAF

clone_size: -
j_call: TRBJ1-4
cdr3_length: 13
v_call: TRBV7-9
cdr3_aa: ASSFDRATNEKLF

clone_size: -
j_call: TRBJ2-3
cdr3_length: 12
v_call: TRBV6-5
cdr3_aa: ASSPGLVTDTQY

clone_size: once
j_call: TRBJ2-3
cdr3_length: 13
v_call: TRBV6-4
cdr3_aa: ASSAAGTITDTQY

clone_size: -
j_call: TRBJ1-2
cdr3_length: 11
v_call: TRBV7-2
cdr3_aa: ASSWTDLGGYT

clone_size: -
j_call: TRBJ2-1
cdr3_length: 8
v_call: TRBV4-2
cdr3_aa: ASGDNEQF

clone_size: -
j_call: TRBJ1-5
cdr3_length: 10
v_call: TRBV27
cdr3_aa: ASKSGNQPQH

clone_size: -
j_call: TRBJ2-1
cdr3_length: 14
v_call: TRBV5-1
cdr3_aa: ASSLGFEAPYNEQF

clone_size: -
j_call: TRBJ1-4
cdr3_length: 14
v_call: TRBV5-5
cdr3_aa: ASSWQPGQVLEKLF

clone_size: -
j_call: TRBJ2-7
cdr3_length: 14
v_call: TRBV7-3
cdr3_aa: ASSPEGQVTAYEQY

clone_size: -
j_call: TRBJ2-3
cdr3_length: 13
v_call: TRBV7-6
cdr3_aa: ASSLGGGGADTQY

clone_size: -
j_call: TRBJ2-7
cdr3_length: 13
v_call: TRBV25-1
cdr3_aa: ASSARDRGVYEQY

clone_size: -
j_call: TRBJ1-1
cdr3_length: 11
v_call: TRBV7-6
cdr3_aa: ASSPGHNTEAF

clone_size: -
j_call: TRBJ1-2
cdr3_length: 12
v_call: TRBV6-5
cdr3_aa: ATSRDRDSYGYT

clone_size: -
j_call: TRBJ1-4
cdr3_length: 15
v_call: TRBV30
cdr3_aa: AWSDYRDRESDEKLF

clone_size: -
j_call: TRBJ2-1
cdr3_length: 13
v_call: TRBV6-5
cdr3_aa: ASTLTSGGRSEQF

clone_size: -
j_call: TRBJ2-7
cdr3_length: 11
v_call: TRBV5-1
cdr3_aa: ASSDSPTYEQY

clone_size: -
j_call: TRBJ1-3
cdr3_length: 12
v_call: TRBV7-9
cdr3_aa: ASRSGTLGNTIY

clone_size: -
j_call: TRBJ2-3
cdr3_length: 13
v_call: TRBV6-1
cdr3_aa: ASSELAGSTDTQY

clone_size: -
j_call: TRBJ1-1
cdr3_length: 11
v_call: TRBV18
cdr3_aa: ASSRQPNTEAF

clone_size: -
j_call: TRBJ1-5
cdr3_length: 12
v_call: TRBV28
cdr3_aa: ASSSYLSNQPQH